The rows below give T cell receptor beta chains drawn from one sample of a study of beta chain features in type 1 diabetes. Generated by immunoSEQ multiplex PCR, the TCRdb table keeps only in-frame clones and is missing some. This sample has 860,000 or so clones; about a sixth occur once, and the top ten carry roughly 0.025%. Sequencing was done on a sample of naive CD4+ T cells from blood. These receptors were obtained from a woman between 18 and 30 years old in good health. Each CDR3 is given without its conserved first and last residue. Expanded clones get a size class; other rows say once, few or many, or leave the size out.

v_gene,j_gene,abundance,CDR3aa
TRBV15,TRBJ2-7,few,ATSRAGRASYEQY
TRBV6-5,TRBJ1-5,few,ASSHTGNQPQH
TRBV13,TRBJ2-3,few,ASSLGSLVTDTQY
TRBV5-1,TRBJ2-6,few,ASSSAGTGGSGANVLT
TRBV27,TRBJ2-7,.,ASSVRDRVYEQY
TRBV6-5,TRBJ1-3,.,ASKTSGSARNTIY
TRBV5-4,TRBJ2-1,few,ASSLGANAYNEQF
TRBV4-1,TRBJ2-1,few,ASSQVLTTYNEQF
TRBV7-3,TRBJ1-2,few,ASSRDRDYGYT
TRBV6-6,TRBJ1-4,.,ASSSGTTGNEKLF
TRBV11-1,TRBJ1-2,few,ASSPSRGNYGYT
TRBV29-1,TRBJ2-7,few,SVIGGSSSYEQY
TRBV4-2,TRBJ2-4,.,ASSPKPLAKNIQY
TRBV10-3,TRBJ2-1,.,AISESGLDEQF
TRBV7-9,TRBJ2-7,few,ASSFISGAQNHEQY
TRBV6-6,TRBJ2-5,.,ASSYGTSGQETQY
TRBV2,TRBJ2-1,few,ASSKGTENNEQF
TRBV7-2,TRBJ2-1,.,ATSTGRIDEQF
TRBV6-1,TRBJ2-6,few,ASMTGGAGANVLT
TRBV28,TRBJ2-5,.,ASRRFETQY
TRBV2,TRBJ2-3,few,ASRRQSTDTQY
TRBV28,TRBJ1-5,few,ASSSGQIQPQH
TRBV5-1,TRBJ2-7,few,ASSLVGFAYEQY
TRBV9,TRBJ2-3,.,ASSVGRGTSADTQY
TRBV27,TRBJ2-1,few,ASKTPSGQRNNEQF
TRBV7-2,TRBJ1-5,few,ASSDMGPLQPQH
TRBV18,TRBJ1-1,few,ASSPVAGGGSHTEAF
TRBV7-3,TRBJ2-5,.,ASSLTNQETQY
TRBV28,TRBJ1-2,few,ASGLLNYGYT
TRBV4-2,TRBJ2-2,few,ASSPPFKREGELF
TRBV7-2,TRBJ2-7,.,ASSLALGGPSYEQY
TRBV7-9,TRBJ1-1,.,ASSRQGSEAF
TRBV7-3,TRBJ2-7,.,ASSRLAGTYEQY
TRBV5-1,TRBJ2-3,few,ASSLDTSTDTQY
TRBV7-9,TRBJ2-5,few,ASSLSEETQY
TRBV5-1,TRBJ2-1,.,ASSLERTSGRPGYNEQF
TRBV2,TRBJ2-1,few,ASRPDQPLPEQF
TRBV27,TRBJ2-7,.,ASSTLGGRNRGEQY
TRBV11-2,TRBJ2-1,few,ASSLDGISNEQF
TRBV28,TRBJ2-3,.,ASSSSNRYTDTQY
TRBV4-2,TRBJ2-1,.,ASSQEPGASSSYNEQF
TRBV29-1,TRBJ2-3,few,SVTEVMREFAQY
TRBV28,TRBJ1-2,.,ASFYRRPYGYT
TRBV7-2,TRBJ2-3,.,ASSLGVDRGRSSTDTQY
TRBV29-1,TRBJ2-2,.,SVGDPWNTGELF
TRBV29-1,TRBJ2-6,few,SVVGVTNVLT